This T cell receptor (beta chain) was sequenced during a study of neurological immune-mediated disorders. This clonotype came up many times. Sequencing runs each generated in excess of 190 million TCR-beta sequences derived from 15-18 subjects. Using its own MiXCR run on the 5' RACE reads, TCRdb lists one record per CDR3 protein. The sample has around 56,000 distinct CDR3 sequences; approximately 25% are singletons. Specified time point: technical triplicate 2. Sequences were obtained from PBMCs. The origin of this receptor is a man in his 60s with HTLV-1-associated myelopathy (HAM/TSP).

CDR3 sequence (DNA): TGCAGTGCGAGCCGGGACAGGAATCAGCCCCAGCATTTT. It codes for CSASRDRNQPQHF. V usage is TRBV20-1 and J usage is TRBJ1-5; 8 bases are shared with TRBD1. The CDR3 spans 13 residues. Looked up from germline, CDR1 is DFQATT and CDR2 is SNEGSKA (reference sequence). V trimming: 6 bases; J trimming: 4 bases; junction bases outside the gene matches: 5.